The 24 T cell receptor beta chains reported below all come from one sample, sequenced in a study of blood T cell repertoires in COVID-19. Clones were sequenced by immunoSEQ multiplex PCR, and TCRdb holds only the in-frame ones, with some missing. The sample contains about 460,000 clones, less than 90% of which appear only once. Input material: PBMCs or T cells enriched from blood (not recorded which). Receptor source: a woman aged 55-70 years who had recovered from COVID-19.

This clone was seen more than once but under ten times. The CDR3 reads CASSVRLGDIQYF. For the CDR3, the DNA is TGTGCCAGCAGTGTTAGGCTAGGGGACATTCAGTACTTC. This chain joins TRBV25-1 and TRBJ2-4, with a weak D call TRBD1 (5 bases). Trimming shortened V by 4 bases and J by 8 bases, and 12 bases separated the two germline ends. The CDR3 totals 13 residues. Germline values: CDR1 MGHDK, CDR2 SYGVNS.

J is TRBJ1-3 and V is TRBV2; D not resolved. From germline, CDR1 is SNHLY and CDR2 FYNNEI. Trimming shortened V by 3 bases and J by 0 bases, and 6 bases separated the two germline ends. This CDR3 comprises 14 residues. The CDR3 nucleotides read TGTGCCAGCAGTGAGGAGAGCTCTGGAAACACCATATATTTT. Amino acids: CASSEESSGNTIYF.

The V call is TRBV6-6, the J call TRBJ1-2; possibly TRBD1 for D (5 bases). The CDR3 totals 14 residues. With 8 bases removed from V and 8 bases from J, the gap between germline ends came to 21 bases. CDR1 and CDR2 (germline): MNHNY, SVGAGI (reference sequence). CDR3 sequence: CASDLQGGRSGYTF. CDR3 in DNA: TGTGCCAGCGATCTCCAGGGAGGCAGGTCGGGCTACACCTTC.

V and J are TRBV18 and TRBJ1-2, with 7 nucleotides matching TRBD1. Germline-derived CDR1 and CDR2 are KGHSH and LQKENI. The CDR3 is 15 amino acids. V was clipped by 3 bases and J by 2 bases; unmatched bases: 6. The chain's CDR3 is CASSPIQGLNYGYTF. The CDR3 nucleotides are TGTGCCAGCTCACCCATACAGGGGTTGAACTATGGCTACACCTTC. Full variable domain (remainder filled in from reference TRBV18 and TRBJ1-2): NAGVMQNPRHLVRRRGQEARLRCSPMKGHSHVYWYRQLPEEGLKFMVYLQKENIIDESGMPKERFSAEFPKEGPSILRIQQVVRGDSAAYFCASSPIQGLNYGYTFGSGTRLTVV.

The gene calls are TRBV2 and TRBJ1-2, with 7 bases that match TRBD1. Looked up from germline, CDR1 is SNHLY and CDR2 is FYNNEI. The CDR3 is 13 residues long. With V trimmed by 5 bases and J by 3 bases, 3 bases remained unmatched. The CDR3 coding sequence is TGTGCCAGCAGTCGGACAGGCTACTATGGCTACACCTTC. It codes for CASSRTGYYGYTF.

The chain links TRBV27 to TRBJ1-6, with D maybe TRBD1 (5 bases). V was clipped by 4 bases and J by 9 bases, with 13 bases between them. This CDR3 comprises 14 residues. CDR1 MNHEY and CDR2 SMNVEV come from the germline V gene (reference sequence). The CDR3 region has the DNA TGTGCCAGCAGTTCCGGGGGGTTTGTTTCACCCCTCCACTTT. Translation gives CASSSGGFVSPLHF.

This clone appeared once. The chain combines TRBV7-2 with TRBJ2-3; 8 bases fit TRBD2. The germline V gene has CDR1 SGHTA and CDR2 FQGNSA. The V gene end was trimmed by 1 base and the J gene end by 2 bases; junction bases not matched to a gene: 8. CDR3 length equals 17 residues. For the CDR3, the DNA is TGTGCCAGCAGCTTAGATGGAGCGGGGGCAGCCACAGATACGCAGTATTTT. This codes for CASSLDGAGAATDTQYF. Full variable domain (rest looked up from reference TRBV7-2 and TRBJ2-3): GAGVSQSPSNKVTEKGKDVELRCDPISGHTALYWYRQSLGQGLEFLIYFQGNSAPDKSGLPSDRFSAERTGGSVSTLTIQRTQQEDSAVYLCASSLDGAGAATDTQYFGPGTRLTVL.

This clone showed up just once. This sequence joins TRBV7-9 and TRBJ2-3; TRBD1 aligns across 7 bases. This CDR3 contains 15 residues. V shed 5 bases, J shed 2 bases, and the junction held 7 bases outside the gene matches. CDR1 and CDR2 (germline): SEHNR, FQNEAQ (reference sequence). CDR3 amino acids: CASSPGQADTDTQYF. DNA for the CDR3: TGTGCCAGCAGCCCAGGACAGGCCGACACAGATACGCAGTATTTT.

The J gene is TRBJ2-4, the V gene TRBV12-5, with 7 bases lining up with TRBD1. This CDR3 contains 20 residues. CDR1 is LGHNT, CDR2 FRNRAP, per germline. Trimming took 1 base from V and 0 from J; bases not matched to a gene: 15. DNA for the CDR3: TGTGCTAGTGGTTTGGAAACCTGGACAGGACGTTCACTAGCCAAAAACATTCAGTACTTC. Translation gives CASGLETWTGRSLAKNIQYF.

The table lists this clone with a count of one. The DNA for the CDR3 is TGTGCCAGCACCTCGGCGGGGAACACCGGGGAGCTGTTTTTT. This encodes CASTSAGNTGELFF. J is TRBJ2-2 and V is TRBV5-4; D may be TRBD2 (5 bases). V was clipped by 6 bases and J by 1 base, with 10 bases between them. Looked up from germline, CDR1 is SGHNT and CDR2 is YYREEE (reference sequence). There are 14 residues in the CDR3.

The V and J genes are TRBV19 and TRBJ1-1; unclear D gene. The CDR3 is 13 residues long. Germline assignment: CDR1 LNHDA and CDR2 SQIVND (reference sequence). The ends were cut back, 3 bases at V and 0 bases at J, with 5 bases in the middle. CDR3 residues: CASSMQMNTEAFF. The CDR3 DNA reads TGTGCCAGTAGTATGCAGATGAACACTGAAGCTTTCTTT. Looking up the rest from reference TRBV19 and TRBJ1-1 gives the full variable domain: DGGITQSPKYLFRKEGQNVTLSCEQNLNHDAMYWYRQDPGQGLRLIYYSQIVNDFQKGDIAEGYSVSREKKESFPLTVTSAQKNPTAFYLCASSMQMNTEAFFGQGTRLTVV.

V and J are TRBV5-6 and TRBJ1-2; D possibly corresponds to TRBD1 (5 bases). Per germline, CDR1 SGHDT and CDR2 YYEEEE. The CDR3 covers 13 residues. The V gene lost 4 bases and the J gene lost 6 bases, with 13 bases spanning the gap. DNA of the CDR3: TGTGCCAGCAGCCCGACAGAGCAAAATGGCTACACCTTC. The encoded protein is CASSPTEQNGYTF.

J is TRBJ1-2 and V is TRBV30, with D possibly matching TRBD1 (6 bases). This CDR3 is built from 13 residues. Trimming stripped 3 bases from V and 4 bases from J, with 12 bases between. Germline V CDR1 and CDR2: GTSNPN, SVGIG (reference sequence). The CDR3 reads CAWRAGTTYGYTF. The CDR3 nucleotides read TGTGCCTGGAGGGCCGGGACAACCTATGGCTACACCTTC.

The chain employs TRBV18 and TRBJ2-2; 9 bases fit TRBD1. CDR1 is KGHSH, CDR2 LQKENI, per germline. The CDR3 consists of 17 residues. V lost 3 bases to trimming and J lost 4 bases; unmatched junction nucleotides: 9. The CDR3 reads CASSPSPGTGITGELFF. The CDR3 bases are TGTGCCAGCTCACCCAGTCCCGGGACAGGGATCACCGGGGAGCTGTTTTTT. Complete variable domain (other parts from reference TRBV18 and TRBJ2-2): NAGVMQNPRHLVRRRGQEARLRCSPMKGHSHVYWYRQLPEEGLKFMVYLQKENIIDESGMPKERFSAEFPKEGPSILRIQQVVRGDSAAYFCASSPSPGTGITGELFFGEGSRLTVL.

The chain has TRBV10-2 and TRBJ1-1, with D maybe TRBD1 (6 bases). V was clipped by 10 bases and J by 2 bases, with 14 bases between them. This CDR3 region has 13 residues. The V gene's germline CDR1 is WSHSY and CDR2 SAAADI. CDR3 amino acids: CAISRQANTEAFF. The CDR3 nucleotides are TGCGCCATCAGCCGACAGGCTAACACTGAAGCTTTCTTT.

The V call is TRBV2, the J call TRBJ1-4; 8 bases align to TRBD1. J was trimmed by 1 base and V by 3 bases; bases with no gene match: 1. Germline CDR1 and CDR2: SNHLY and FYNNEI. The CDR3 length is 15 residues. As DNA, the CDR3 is TGTGCCAGCAGTGACAGGGGGCAAACTAATGAAAAACTGTTTTTT. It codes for CASSDRGQTNEKLFF.

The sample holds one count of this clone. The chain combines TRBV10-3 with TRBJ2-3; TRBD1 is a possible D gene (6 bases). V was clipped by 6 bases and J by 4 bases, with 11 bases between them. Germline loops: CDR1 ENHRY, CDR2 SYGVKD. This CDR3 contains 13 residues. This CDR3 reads CAIRDSPADTQYF. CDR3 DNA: TGTGCCATCAGGGACAGTCCCGCAGATACGCAGTATTTT.

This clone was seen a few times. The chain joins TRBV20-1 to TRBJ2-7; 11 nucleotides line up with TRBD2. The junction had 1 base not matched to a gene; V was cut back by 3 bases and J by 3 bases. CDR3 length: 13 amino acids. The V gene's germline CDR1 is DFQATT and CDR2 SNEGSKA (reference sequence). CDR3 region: CSASGTSGYEQYV. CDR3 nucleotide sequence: TGCAGTGCTAGTGGGACTAGCGGCTACGAGCAGTACGTC.

The CDR3 spells CASRRDSANTEAFF. In DNA form, the CDR3 reads TGTGCCAGCCGCCGGGACAGTGCGAACACTGAAGCTTTCTTT. The chain carries TRBV6-5 and TRBJ1-1; 7 bases are shared with TRBD1. Germline V gene data show CDR1 as MNHEY and CDR2 as SVGAGI. The junction had 7 bases not matched to a gene; V was cut back by 8 bases and J by 1 base. This CDR3 spans 14 amino acids.

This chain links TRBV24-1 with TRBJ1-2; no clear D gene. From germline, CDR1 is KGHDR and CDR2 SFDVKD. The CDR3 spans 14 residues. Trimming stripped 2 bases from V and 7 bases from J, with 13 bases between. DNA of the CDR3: TGTGCCACCAGTGATTCTCAGTGGGGAGGTGGCTACACCTTC. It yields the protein CATSDSQWGGGYTF.

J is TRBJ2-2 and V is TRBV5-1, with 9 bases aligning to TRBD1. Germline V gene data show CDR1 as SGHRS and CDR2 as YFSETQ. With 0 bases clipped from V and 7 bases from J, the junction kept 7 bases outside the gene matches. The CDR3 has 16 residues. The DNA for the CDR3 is TGCGCCAGCAGCTTGGGGACAGGGGATCGTCACGGGGAGCTGTTTTTT. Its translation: CASSLGTGDRHGELFF.

The CDR3 reads CASRRPGSYEQYV. The CDR3 nucleotides read TGTGCCAGCAGGCGACCGGGGTCCTACGAGCAGTACGTC. The V call is TRBV5-6, the J call TRBJ2-7; tentative D call: TRBD2 (5 bases). CDR1 is SGHDT and CDR2 is YYEEEE in the germline V gene. V was pared by 5 bases and J by 1 base, with 10 bases between. There are 13 residues in the CDR3.

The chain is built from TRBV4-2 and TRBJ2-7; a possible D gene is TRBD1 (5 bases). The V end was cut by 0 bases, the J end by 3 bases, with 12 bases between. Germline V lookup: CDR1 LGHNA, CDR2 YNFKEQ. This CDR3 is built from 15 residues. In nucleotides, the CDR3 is TGTGCCAGCAGCCAAGATCCAGGGAAAATCTACGAGCAGTACTTC. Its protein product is CASSQDPGKIYEQYF.

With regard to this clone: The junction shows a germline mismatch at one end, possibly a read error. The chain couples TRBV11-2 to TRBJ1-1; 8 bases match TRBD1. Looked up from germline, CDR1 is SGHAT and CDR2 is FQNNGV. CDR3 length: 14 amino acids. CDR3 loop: CASSRQGPNSEAFF. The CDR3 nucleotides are TGTGCCAGCAGCAGACAGGGGCCGAACTCTGAAGCTTTCTTT.